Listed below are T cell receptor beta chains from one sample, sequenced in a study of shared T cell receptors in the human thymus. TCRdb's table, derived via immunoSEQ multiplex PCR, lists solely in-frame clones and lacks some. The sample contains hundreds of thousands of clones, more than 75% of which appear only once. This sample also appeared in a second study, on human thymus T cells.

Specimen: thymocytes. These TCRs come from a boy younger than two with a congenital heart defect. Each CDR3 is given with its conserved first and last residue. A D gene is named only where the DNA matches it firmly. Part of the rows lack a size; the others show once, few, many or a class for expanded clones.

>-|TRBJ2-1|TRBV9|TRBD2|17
TGTGCCAGCATCCTTGGGGGAGGGCCAGAGTATTACAATGAGCAGTTCTTC
CASILGGGPEYYNEQFF
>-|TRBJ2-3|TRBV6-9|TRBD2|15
TGTGCCAGCAGTTCGGGACTAGCGGAAGCAGATACGCAGTATTTT
CASSSGLAEADTQYF
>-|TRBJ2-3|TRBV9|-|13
TGTGCCAGCAGCGTAGCGGGAGCAGATACGCAGTATTTT
CASSVAGADTQYF
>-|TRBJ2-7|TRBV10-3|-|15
TGTGCCATCAGTGAGAGTTGGACAGTCCCCTACGAGCAGTACTTC
CAISESWTVPYEQYF
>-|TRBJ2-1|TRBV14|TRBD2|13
TGTGCCAGCAGCCAAGAAGCGGGGAATGAGCAGTTCTTC
CASSQEAGNEQFF
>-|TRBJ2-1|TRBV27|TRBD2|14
TGTGCCAGCAGTTTAGGAGCGGGAGTAGGAGAGCAGTTCTTC
CASSLGAGVGEQFF
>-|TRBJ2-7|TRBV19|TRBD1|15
TGTGCCAGTAGTCTGGGACAGGGGACCTCCTACGAGCAGTACTTC
CASSLGQGTSYEQYF
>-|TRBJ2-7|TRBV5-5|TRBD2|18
TGTGCCAGCAGCTTGGTCAGGGTACTAGCGGGAGTTGAACACGAGCAGTACTTC
CASSLVRVLAGVEHEQYF
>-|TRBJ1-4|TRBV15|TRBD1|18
TGTGCCACCAGCAGCTCAAATGACCCCCGGGACAGGAATGAAAAACTGTTTTTT
CATSSSNDPRDRNEKLFF
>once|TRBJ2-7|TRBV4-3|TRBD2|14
TGCGCCAGCAGCCAAGATGCCGGGAGGCGGGGGCAGTACTTC
CASSQDAGRRGQYF
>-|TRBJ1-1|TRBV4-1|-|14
TGCGCCAGCGCAGAACAGGGAAGGCACACTGAAGCTTTCTTT
CASAEQGRHTEAFF
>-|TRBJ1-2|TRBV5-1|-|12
TGCGCCAGCAGCTCGAACAGGGTAGGCTACACCTTC
CASSSNRVGYTF
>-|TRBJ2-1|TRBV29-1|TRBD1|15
TGCAGCGTTTGCCCCCGGGACAGCCCGTACAATGAGCAGTTCTTC
CSVCPRDSPYNEQFF
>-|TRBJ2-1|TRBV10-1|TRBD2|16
TGCGCCAGCAGTGGTAATAATAGCGGGAGGGACCGTGAGCAGTTCTTC
CASSGNNSGRDREQFF
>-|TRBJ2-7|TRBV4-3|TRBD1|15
TGCGCCAGCAGCCAAGATAAGGGACAGATCTACGAGCAGTACTTC
CASSQDKGQIYEQYF
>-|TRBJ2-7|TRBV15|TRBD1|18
TGTGCCACCAGCAGAACTACCCCCGGGACAGGGGATCCCTACGAGCAGTACTTC
CATSRTTPGTGDPYEQYF
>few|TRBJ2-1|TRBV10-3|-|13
TGTGCCATCAGTGGCCCTCTCAGGGATGAGCAGTTCTTC
CAISGPLRDEQFF
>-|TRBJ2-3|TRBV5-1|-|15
TGCGCCAGCAGCTTGGCCCAGGGTAACGAAGATACGCAGTATTTT
CASSLAQGNEDTQYF
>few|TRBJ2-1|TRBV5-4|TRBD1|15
TGTGCCAGCAGCCTTGGGACAGATCCATACAATGAGCAGTTCTTC
CASSLGTDPYNEQFF
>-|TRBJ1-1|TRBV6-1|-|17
TGTGCCAGCAGTGAAGAAGGGCCCCGGGAGGGGAACACTGAAGCTTTCTTT
CASSEEGPREGNTEAFF
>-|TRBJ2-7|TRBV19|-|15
TGTGCCAGTAGTATCCCCCAGGGGCCATCCTACGAGCAGTACTTC
CASSIPQGPSYEQYF
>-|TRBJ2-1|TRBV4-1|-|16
TGCGCCAGCAGCCAAGGAACGGGAGCCCCCTACAATGAGCAGTTCTTC
CASSQGTGAPYNEQFF
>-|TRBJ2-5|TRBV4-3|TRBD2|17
TGCGCCAGCAGCCAAGATTGGCGGACTAGCGGGGCAGAGACCCAGTACTTC
CASSQDWRTSGAETQYF
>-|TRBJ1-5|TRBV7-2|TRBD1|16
TGTGCCAGCAGCCCCAGCGACAGGGGGGGCAATCAGCCCCAGCATTTT
CASSPSDRGGNQPQHF
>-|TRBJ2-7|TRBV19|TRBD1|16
TGTGCCAGTAGTTCCGTCCCCGGGACAGGGGCCTACGAGCAGTACTTC
CASSSVPGTGAYEQYF
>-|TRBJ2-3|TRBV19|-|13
TGTGCCAGTAGGGCAGGGTTGACAGATACGCAGTATTTT
CASRAGLTDTQYF
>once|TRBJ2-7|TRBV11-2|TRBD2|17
TGTGCCAGCAGCTTCCAGGCGTTCAGCGGGAGATGGTGTGAGCAGTACTTC
CASSFQAFSGRWCEQYF
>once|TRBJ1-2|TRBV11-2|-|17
TGTGCCAGCAGCTTAGAGGGAGGGCCGGGGCAGACATATGGCTACACCTTC
CASSLEGGPGQTYGYTF
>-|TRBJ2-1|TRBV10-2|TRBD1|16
TGCGCCAGCAGACCTACCCGGGACAGGGGCCACAATGAGCAGTTCTTC
CASRPTRDRGHNEQFF
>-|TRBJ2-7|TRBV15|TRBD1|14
TGTGCCACCAGCCGCCGACAGGGGAGTAGTGAGCAGTACTTC
CATSRRQGSSEQYF
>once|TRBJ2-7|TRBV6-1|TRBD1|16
TGTGCCAGCAGCGAACCCTCCGGGACAGGGACCTACGAGCAGTACTTC
CASSEPSGTGTYEQYF
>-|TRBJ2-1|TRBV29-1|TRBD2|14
TGCAGCGTCGGACTAGCGGGAGGGATCTATGAGCAGTTCTTC
CSVGLAGGIYEQFF
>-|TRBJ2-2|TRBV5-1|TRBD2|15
TGCGCCAGCAGCCCACTAGCGGGAACCACCGGGGAGCTGTTTTTT
CASSPLAGTTGELFF
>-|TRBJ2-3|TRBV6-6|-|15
TGTGCCAGCAGCCCTGGAGAACAGGGCTCAGATACGCAGTATTTT
CASSPGEQGSDTQYF
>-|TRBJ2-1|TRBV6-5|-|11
TGTGCCAGCACCTCCGGGAATGAGCAGTTCTTC
CASTSGNEQFF
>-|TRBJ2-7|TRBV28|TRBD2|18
TGTGCCAGCAGTCCATCCCCACTTACTAGCGGGAGTACCTACGAGCAGTACTTC
CASSPSPLTSGSTYEQYF
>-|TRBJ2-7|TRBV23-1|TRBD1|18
TGCGCCAGCAGTCCTTTTCCACTCCGGGACAGGGCGCCTTACGAGCAGTACTTC
CASSPFPLRDRAPYEQYF
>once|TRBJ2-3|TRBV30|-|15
TGTGCCTGGAGGGGCACCCGATACCGCACAGATACGCAGTATTTT
CAWRGTRYRTDTQYF
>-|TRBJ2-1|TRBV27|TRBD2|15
TGTGCCAGCAGTCCCTGGGAGGGCCCCTACAATGAGCAGTTCTTC
CASSPWEGPYNEQFF
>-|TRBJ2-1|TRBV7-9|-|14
TGTGCCAGCAGTACTTGGACAGCCTTGGATGAGCAGTTCTTC
CASSTWTALDEQFF
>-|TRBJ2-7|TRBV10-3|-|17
TGTGCCATCAGTGGAGATAAAACGGGGGAGGCTTACGGCGAGCAGTACTTC
CAISGDKTGEAYGEQYF
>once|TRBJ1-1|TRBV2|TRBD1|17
TGTGCCAGCAGTGAAGCCGGACAGGGGAGTATAAACACTGAAGCTTTCTTT
CASSEAGQGSINTEAFF